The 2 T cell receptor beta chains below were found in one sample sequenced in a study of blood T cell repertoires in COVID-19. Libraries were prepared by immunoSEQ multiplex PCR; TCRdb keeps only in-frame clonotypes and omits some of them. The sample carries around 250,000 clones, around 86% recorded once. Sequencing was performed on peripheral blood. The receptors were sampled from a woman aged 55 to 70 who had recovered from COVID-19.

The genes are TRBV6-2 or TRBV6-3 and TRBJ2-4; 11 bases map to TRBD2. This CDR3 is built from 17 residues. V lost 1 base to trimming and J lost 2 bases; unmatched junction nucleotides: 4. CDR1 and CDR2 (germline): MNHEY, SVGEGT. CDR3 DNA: TGTGCCAGCAGTTACTACCGACTAGCGGGATCCAAAAACATTCAGTACTTC. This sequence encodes CASSYYRLAGSKNIQYF.

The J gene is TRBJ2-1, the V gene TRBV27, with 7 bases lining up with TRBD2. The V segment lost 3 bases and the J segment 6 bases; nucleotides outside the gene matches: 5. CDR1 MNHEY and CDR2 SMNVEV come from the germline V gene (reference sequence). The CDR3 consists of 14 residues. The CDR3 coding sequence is TGTGCCAGCAGTTTGCCCGGGACTACCAATGAGCAGTTCTTC. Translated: CASSLPGTTNEQFF.